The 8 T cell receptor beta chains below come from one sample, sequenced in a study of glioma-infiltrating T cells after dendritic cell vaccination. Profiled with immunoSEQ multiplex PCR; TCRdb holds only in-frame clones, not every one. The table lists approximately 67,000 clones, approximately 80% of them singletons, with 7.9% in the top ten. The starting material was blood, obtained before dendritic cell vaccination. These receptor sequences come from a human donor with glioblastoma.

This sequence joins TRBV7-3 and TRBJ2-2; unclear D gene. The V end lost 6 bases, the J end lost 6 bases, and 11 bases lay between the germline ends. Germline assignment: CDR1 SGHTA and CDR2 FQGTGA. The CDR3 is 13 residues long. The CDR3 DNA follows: TGTGCCAGCAGGTCGGGTGGTGCCGGGGAGCTGTTTTTT. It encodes CASRSGGAGELFF.

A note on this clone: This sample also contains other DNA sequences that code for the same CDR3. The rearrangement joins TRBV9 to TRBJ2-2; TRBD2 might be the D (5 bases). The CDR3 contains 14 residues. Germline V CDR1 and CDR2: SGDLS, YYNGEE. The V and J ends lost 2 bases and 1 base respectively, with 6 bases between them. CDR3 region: CASSVEGNTGELFF. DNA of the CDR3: TGTGCCAGCAGCGTCGAGGGGAACACCGGGGAGCTGTTTTTT.

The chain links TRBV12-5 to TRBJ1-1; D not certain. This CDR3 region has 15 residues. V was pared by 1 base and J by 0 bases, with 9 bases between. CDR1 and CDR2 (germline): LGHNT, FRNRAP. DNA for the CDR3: TGTGCTAGTGGTTTGGAAGGAGTAATGAACACTGAAGCTTTCTTT. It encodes CASGLEGVMNTEAFF.

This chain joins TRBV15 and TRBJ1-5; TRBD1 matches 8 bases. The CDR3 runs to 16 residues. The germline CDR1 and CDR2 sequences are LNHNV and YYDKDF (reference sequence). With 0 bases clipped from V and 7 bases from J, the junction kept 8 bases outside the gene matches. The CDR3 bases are TGTGCCACCAGCAGAGACCCAGGGGGCGGGAGCCAGCCCCAGCATTTT. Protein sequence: CATSRDPGGGSQPQHF.

The CDR3 protein is CASTPTANYGYTF. The CDR3 DNA follows: TGTGCCAGCACCCCGACAGCGAACTATGGCTACACCTTC. The chain is built from TRBV6-6 and TRBJ1-2; D perhaps matches TRBD1 (5 bases). Trimming removed 7 bases at V and 2 bases at J, with 11 bases between. CDR3 size: 13 residues. Germline CDR1 is MNHNY and CDR2 is SVGAGI (reference sequence).

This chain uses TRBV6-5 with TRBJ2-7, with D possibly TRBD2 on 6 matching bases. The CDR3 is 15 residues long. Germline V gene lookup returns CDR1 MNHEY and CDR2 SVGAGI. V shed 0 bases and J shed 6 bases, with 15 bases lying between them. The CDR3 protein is CASSYSGLKVSEQYF. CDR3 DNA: TGTGCCAGCAGTTACTCGGGACTGAAGGTTTCCGAGCAGTACTTC.

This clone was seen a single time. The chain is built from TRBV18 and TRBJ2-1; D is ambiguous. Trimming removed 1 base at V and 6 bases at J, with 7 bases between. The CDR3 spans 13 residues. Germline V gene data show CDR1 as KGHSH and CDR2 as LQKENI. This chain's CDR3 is CASSPLMSNEQFF. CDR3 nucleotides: TGTGCCAGCTCACCACTTATGTCCAATGAGCAGTTCTTC.

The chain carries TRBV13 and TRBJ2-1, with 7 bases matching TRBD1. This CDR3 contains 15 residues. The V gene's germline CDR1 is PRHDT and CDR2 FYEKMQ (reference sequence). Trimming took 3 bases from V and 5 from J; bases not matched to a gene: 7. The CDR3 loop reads CASSFEGQANNEQFF. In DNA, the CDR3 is TGTGCCAGCAGCTTCGAAGGACAGGCCAACAATGAGCAGTTCTTC.